This T cell receptor (beta chain) was profiled in a study of blood T cell repertoires in COVID-19. Assay used: immunoSEQ multiplex PCR; TCRdb lists only in-frame clones, some missing. The sample lists roughly 170,000 clones, 70% to 80% seen once, with 7.5% to 8.5% in the top ten. The V end was cut by 2 bases, the J end by 5 bases, with 10 bases between. Germline V CDR1 and CDR2: SGHTA, FQGNSA. The CDR3 spans 14 residues. The Seattle patients, enrolled during active infection, were followed longitudinally. The rearrangement links TRBV7-2 to TRBJ1-5, with D perhaps matching TRBD1 (6 bases). The sequencing input was peripheral blood. The sequence was collected from a woman in her fifties or sixties with COVID-19, enrolled during active disease. CDR3 region: CASSLRAGDQPQHF. The CDR3 DNA reads TGTGCCAGCAGCTTAAGGGCAGGGGATCAGCCCCAGCATTTT.